The 21 T cell receptor beta chains reported below all come from one sample, sequenced in a study of blood T cells in healthy people across ages. A second roughly 6 to 12 cycle PCR used barcoded and J-beta primers. In TCRdb, the 5' RACE reads were re-called with MiXCR into one record per CDR3 protein. Of 1.5 million to 2 million distinct CDR3 sequences listed, roughly 32% are singletons. Sequences were obtained from blood. The source of these receptors is a woman aged 30 to 39 in good health.

Concerning this clonotype itself: Its ends do not fully match the called genes, so a read error is possible. The J gene is TRBJ2-1, the V gene TRBV2; the match to TRBD1 covers 8 bases. The CDR3 length is 13 residues. Germline V gene sequence: CDR1 SNHLY, CDR2 FYNNEI. Here the CDR3 DNA reads TGTGCTAGCAGTTTGGACAGGGTAACCGAGCAGTTCTTC. This encodes CASSLDRVTEQFF.

This clonotype was counted between two and nine times. An end of the junction does not agree with germline; a read error may underlie this. The rearrangement joins TRBV18 to TRBJ1-1; 7 bases are a match to TRBD1. Per germline, CDR1 KGHSH and CDR2 LQKENI. The CDR3 is 17 amino acids. The CDR3 region has the DNA TGTGCCAGCTCACCATCCCGGACAGGCACCAGGTACACTGAAACTTTCTTT. This sequence encodes CASSPSRTGTRYTETFF.

This clonotype was counted only a few times. DNA of the CDR3: TGCAGTGCTGATCATAGCGGGGTCGGAGAGACCCAGTACTTC. Translation gives CSADHSGVGETQYF. The chain links TRBV20-1 to TRBJ2-5; 8 bases line up with TRBD2. This CDR3 is built from 14 residues. The germline V gene encodes CDR1 DFQATT and CDR2 SNEGSKA (reference sequence). V lost 5 bases, J lost 4 bases, and 9 bases stayed unmatched.

This clonotype was seen more than once but under ten times. The rearrangement uses TRBV29-1 and TRBJ2-3, with 13 bases that match TRBD2. Germline V gene sequence: CDR1 SQVTM, CDR2 ANQGSEA. The CDR3 runs 16 residues. V was clipped by 7 bases and J by 3 bases; unmatched bases: 10. The CDR3 region has the DNA TGCAGCGCCCGCGGACTAGCGGGAGTTAATACAGATACGCAGTATTTT. Protein: CSARGLAGVNTDTQYF.

This chain links TRBV28 with TRBJ2-7, with D possibly TRBD1 on 6 matching bases. Deletions cut 8 bases from V and 6 bases from J, with 20 bases between. Germline assignment: CDR1 MDHEN and CDR2 SYDVKM. The CDR3 covers 14 residues. The CDR3 DNA sequence: TGTGCCAGCGGGGGCTGGGGGACCGGAGCCGAGCAGTACTTC. Residues: CASGGWGTGAEQYF.

This clonotype is a singleton in its sample. This may be a read error: a much more frequent sequence differs by one nucleotide. This chain uses TRBV4-1 with TRBJ2-7; D possibly corresponds to TRBD1 (5 bases). Germline CDR1 is MGHRA and CDR2 is YSYEKL. V was clipped by 0 bases and J by 2 bases, with 11 bases between them. This CDR3 is built from 15 residues. In DNA form, the CDR3 reads TGCGCCAGCAGCCAAGATCAGGGCCGACCCTACGAGCAGTACTTC. Translating it yields CASSQDQGRPYEQYF.

This clonotype appeared a few times. V usage is TRBV5-1 and J usage is TRBJ2-3; no reliable D call. This CDR3 is 16 amino acids long. Germline V gives CDR1 SGHRS, CDR2 YFSETQ. Trimming cost V 4 bases and J 2 bases, with 17 bases left between them. CDR3 protein: CASSGGPSGVTDTQYF. DNA of the CDR3: TGCGCCAGCAGCGGCGGACCTTCAGGTGTCACAGATACGCAGTATTTT.

In this sample, this clonotype turned up a few times. The rearrangement joins TRBV12-3 or TRBV12-4 to TRBJ2-3; 7 nucleotides match TRBD1. The CDR3 spans 14 residues. With 6 bases clipped from V and 5 bases from J, the junction kept 8 bases outside the gene matches. The CDR3 region has the DNA TGTGCCAGCAGAACGACAGGGTGGGGAGATACGCAGTATTTT. Protein sequence: CASRTTGWGDTQYF.

The J gene is TRBJ2-3, the V gene TRBV28; 8 bases agree with TRBD1. J gave up 3 bases and V 7 bases, and 12 bases lay outside the gene matches. CDR3 length: 16 amino acids. The germline V gene has CDR1 MDHEN and CDR2 SYDVKM. CDR3 in amino acids: CASKWISGGLTDTQYF. CDR3 nucleotides: TGTGCCAGCAAATGGATCTCAGGGGGCTTGACAGATACGCAGTATTTT.

This rearrangement joins TRBV20-1 to TRBJ1-2; TRBD1 matches at 7 bases. V dropped 3 bases and J dropped 8; count of bases not matched to a gene: 9. This CDR3 is 13 amino acids long. The germline V gene has CDR1 DFQATT and CDR2 SNEGSKA (reference sequence). The CDR3 loop reads CSARETGRLGYTF. CDR3 DNA sequence: TGCAGTGCTAGGGAGACAGGGAGGTTAGGCTACACCTTC.

This clonotype has just a few counts. V usage is TRBV25-1 and J usage is TRBJ1-2, with no clear D. The V gene's germline CDR1 is MGHDK and CDR2 SYGVNS. The V gene lost 0 bases and the J gene lost 8 bases, with 4 bases spanning the gap. CDR3 size: 11 residues. The CDR3 is CASSEYTGYTF. The CDR3 DNA reads TGTGCCAGCAGTGAATACACCGGCTACACCTTC.

This clonotype showed up just once. This chain links TRBV11-2 with TRBJ2-3; a weak D match, TRBD2 (5 bases). The V gene lost 7 bases and the J gene lost 9 bases, with 26 bases spanning the gap. The germline V gene encodes CDR1 SGHAT and CDR2 FQNNGV. The CDR3 has 16 amino acids. CDR3 in amino acids: CASNRLGVLSPGTQYF. The DNA of the CDR3 is TGTGCCAGCAACCGACTCGGGGTCCTTTCTCCCGGCACGCAGTATTTT. Based on the CDR3 plus reference TRBV11-2 and TRBJ2-3, the full variable domain is EAGVAQSPRYKIIEKRQSVAFWCNPISGHATLYWYQQILGQGPKLLIQFQNNGVVDDSQLPKDRFSAERLKGVDSTLKIQPAKLEDSAVYLCASNRLGVLSPGTQYFGPGTRLTVL.

This chain links TRBV11-2 with TRBJ1-2; D unresolved. The CDR3 covers 14 residues. V was pared by 5 bases and J by 8 bases, with 18 bases between. Germline V gives CDR1 SGHAT, CDR2 FQNNGV. The CDR3 spells CASSVGVGHGGYTF. DNA of the CDR3: TGTGCCAGCAGCGTTGGAGTAGGGCATGGAGGCTACACCTTC.

The V gene is TRBV9, the J gene TRBJ1-4, with a possible D match to TRBD1 (5 bases). Germline CDR1 reads SGDLS; CDR2 reads YYNGEE. The V end was cut by 1 base, the J end by 3 bases, with 10 bases between. There are 15 residues in the CDR3. CDR3 sequence: CASSVFDSPNEKLFF. The CDR3 region has the DNA TGTGCCAGCAGCGTATTTGACAGTCCTAATGAAAAACTGTTTTTT.

In regard to this clonotype: A much more abundant neighbour one base away suggests this may be a read error. The chain uses TRBV7-9 and TRBJ2-5, with D tentatively TRBD2 (5 bases). The V end was cut by 7 bases, the J end by 3 bases, with 24 bases between. The CDR3 runs 17 residues. The V gene's germline CDR1 is SEHNR and CDR2 FQNEAQ (reference sequence). CDR3 residues: CASTGRDHVSGKETQYF. DNA for the CDR3: TGTGCCAGCACGGGAAGGGATCACGTTTCCGGAAAAGAGACCCAGTACTTC.

Concerning this clonotype: One end of the junction does not line up with germline, which may come from a read error. The V gene is TRBV7-9, the J gene TRBJ2-7; D remains unclear. This CDR3 contains 15 residues. Germline assignment: CDR1 SEHNR and CDR2 FQNEAQ (reference sequence). In DNA form, the CDR3 reads TGTGTCAGCAGCTTACCCGAGGCAGGAACCTACGAGCAGTACTTC. Protein sequence: CVSSLPEAGTYEQYF. Based on the CDR3 plus reference TRBV7-9 and TRBJ2-7, the full variable domain is DTGVSQNPRHKITKRGQNVTFRCDPISEHNRLYWYRQTLGQGPEFLTYFQNEAQLEKSRLLSDRFSAERPKGSFSTLEIQRTEQGDSAMYLCVSSLPEAGTYEQYFGPGTRLTVT.

In this sample, this clonotype turned up a few times. V gene TRBV21-1 combines with J gene TRBJ2-5; the table's D call TRBD1 went unverified against the DNA. TRBV21-1 is reported as a pseudogene. The CDR3 sequence is 19 residues long. This CDR3 is CASSKDRLAGGREQETQYF. CDR3 DNA sequence: TGTGCCAGCAGCAAAGATCGTCTAGCAGGGGGCCGCGAACAAGAGACCCAGTACTTC.

The genes are TRBV6-2 or TRBV6-3 and TRBJ2-1, with 10 bases fitting TRBD2. The trim removed 4 bases at V and 0 bases at J, leaving 12 bases unmatched. CDR1 and CDR2 from the germline V gene are MNHEY and SVGEGT. This CDR3 is 19 amino acids long. The DNA of the CDR3 is TGTGCCAGCAGTTTACTAGCGGGACCGTTCCCAAGCTCCTACAATGAGCAGTTCTTC. It codes for CASSLLAGPFPSSYNEQFF.

The chain has TRBV29-1 and TRBJ2-7, with D possibly matching TRBD1 (5 bases). Trimming shortened V by 4 bases and J by 2 bases, and 15 bases separated the two germline ends. This CDR3 spans 14 amino acids. The germline gives CDR1 SQVTM, CDR2 ANQGSEA. CDR3 nucleotides: TGCAGCGTTGTTGGCACTACAGGTACCTACGAGCAGTACTTC. Its translation: CSVVGTTGTYEQYF.

This clonotype was seen a handful of times. The chain recombines TRBV5-5 with TRBJ1-5; the D gene is possibly TRBD1 (5 bases). Germline loops: CDR1 SGHKS, CDR2 YYEKEE (reference sequence). The CDR3 totals 15 residues. V was shortened by 4 bases and J by 6 bases, with 17 bases between the two germline ends. CDR3 loop: CASSLGLDDSQPQHF. As DNA, the CDR3 is TGTGCCAGCAGCCTGGGGCTGGACGACAGTCAGCCCCAGCATTTT.

The rearrangement links TRBV20-1 to TRBJ2-2; D not resolved. The V gene lost 6 bases and the J gene lost 1 base, with 9 bases spanning the gap. The germline V gene encodes CDR1 DFQATT and CDR2 SNEGSKA (reference sequence). The length of the CDR3 is 13 residues. CDR3 amino acids: CSARPRNTGELFF. CDR3 bases: TGCAGTGCGAGACCAAGGAACACCGGGGAGCTGTTTTTT.